This is a list of T cell receptor beta chains from one sample in a study of blood T cell repertoires in COVID-19. Some clones are missing from TCRdb's copy, which holds only in-frame ones; the method was immunoSEQ multiplex PCR. Among 200,000 to 300,000 clones, about 89% were seen once, and the ten largest hold around 10%. The specimen was peripheral blood. These receptors were taken from a man aged 40-50 years who had recovered from COVID-19. CDR3s include the opening cysteine and the closing phenylalanine or tryptophan. The D gene is left open where the match is weak. Clone size is given for some rows only: seen once, a few or many times, or a class if the clone is expanded.

V gene,D gene,J gene,CDR3 length,clone size,CDR3 protein,CDR3 DNA
TRBV6-5,NA,TRBJ1-6,14,NA,CASSSAGVDSPLHF,TGTGCCAGCAGTTCCGCCGGGGTGGATTCACCCCTCCACTTT
TRBV7-2,TRBD2,TRBJ2-1,16,NA,CASSFPLGGGPEPEFF,TGTGCCAGCAGCTTTCCCCTGGGCGGGGGGCCCGAACCGGAGTTCTTC
TRBV5-1,TRBD2,TRBJ2-5,15,NA,CASSGGLAGSETQYF,TGCGCCAGCAGCGGGGGGCTAGCGGGATCAGAGACCCAGTACTTC
TRBV19,NA,TRBJ1-5,15,NA,CASTIERQNYQPQHF,TGTGCCAGTACCATAGAAAGACAAAACTATCAGCCCCAGCATTTT
TRBV15,TRBD2,TRBJ2-1,16,NA,CATRAGGGVIHNEQFF,TGTGCCACCAGGGCCGGGGGGGGCGTAATCCACAATGAGCAGTTCTTC
TRBV7-2,TRBD2,TRBJ2-7,14,NA,CASNHGGSSYEQYF,TGTGCCAGCAACCATGGCGGGAGCTCCTACGAGCAGTACTTC
TRBV7-2,NA,TRBJ2-4,15,NA,CASSRRRDSKNIQYF,TGTGCCAGCAGCCGGAGGCGGGACAGCAAAAACATTCAGTACTTC
TRBV5-1,NA,TRBJ2-7,17,NA,CASSSTPRARTSYEQYF,TGCGCCAGCAGCTCAACCCCCCGGGCGCGGACATCCTACGAGCAGTACTTC
TRBV19,TRBD1,TRBJ1-5,13,NA,CASSSQGDQPQHF,TGTGCCAGTAGTAGCCAGGGGGATCAGCCCCAGCATTTT
TRBV18,NA,TRBJ2-2,16,NA,CASSPYRTQNTGELFF,TGTGCCAGCTCACCCTACAGAACCCAGAACACCGGGGAGCTGTTTTTT
TRBV7-2,TRBD2,TRBJ2-7,15,once,CASSIQPREGYEQYF,TGTGCCAGCAGCATACAGCCGCGGGAGGGTTACGAGCAGTACTTC